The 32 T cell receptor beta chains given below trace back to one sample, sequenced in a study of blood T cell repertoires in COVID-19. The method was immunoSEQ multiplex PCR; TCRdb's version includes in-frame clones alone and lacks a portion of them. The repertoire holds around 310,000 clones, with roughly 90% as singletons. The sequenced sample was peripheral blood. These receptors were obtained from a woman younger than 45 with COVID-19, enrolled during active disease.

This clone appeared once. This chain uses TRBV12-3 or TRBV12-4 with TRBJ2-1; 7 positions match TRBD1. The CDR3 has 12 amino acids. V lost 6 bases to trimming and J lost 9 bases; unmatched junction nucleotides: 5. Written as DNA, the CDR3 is TGTGCCAGCAGGCCAGGGGGTATTGAGCAGTTCTTC. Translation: CASRPGGIEQFF.

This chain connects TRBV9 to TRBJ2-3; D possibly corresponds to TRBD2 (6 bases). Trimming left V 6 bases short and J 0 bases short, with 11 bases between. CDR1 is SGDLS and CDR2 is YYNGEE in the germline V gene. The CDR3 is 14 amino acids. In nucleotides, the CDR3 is TGTGCCAGCAATGTGGGGACTAGCACAGATACGCAGTATTTT. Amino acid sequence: CASNVGTSTDTQYF.

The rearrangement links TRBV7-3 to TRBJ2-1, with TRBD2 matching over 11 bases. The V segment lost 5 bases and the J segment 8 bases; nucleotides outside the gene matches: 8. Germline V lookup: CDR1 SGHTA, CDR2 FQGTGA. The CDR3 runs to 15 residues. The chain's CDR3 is CASSASGLAGHEQFF. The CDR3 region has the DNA TGTGCCAGCAGCGCCTCCGGACTAGCGGGTCATGAGCAGTTCTTC.

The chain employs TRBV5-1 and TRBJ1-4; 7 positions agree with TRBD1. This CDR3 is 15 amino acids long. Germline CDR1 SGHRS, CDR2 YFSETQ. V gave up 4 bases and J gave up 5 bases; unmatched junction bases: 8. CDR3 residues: CASSPGGQANEKLFF. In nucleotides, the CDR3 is TGCGCCAGCAGCCCGGGCGGACAGGCAAATGAAAAACTGTTTTTT.

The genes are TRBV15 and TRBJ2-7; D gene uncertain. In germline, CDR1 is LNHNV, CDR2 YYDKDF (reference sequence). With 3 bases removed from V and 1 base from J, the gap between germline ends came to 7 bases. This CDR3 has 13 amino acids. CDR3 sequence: CATSRARSYEQYF. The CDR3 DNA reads TGTGCCACCAGCAGGGCTAGATCCTACGAGCAGTACTTC.

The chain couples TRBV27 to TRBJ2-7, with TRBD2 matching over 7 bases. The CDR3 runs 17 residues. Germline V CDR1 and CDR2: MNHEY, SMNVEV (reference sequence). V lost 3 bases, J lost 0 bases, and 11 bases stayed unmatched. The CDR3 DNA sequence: TGTGCCAGCAGTTTCGTTCCGACTAGCTCAAGCTCCTACGAGCAGTACTTC. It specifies CASSFVPTSSSSYEQYF.

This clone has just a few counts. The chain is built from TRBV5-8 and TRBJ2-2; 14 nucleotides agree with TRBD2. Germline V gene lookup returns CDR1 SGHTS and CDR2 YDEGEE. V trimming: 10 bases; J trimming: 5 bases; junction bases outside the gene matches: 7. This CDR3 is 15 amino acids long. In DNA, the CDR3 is TGTGCCCAGGGACTAGCGGGAGCGCGGACCGGGGAGCTGTTTTTT. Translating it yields CAQGLAGARTGELFF.

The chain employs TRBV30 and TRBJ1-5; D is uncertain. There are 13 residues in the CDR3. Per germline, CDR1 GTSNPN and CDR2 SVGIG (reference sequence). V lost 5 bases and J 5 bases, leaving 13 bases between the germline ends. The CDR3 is CAWSREFDQPQHF. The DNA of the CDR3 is TGTGCCTGGTCGAGGGAGTTTGATCAGCCCCAGCATTTT. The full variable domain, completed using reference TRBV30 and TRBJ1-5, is SQTIHQWPATLVQPVGSPLSLECTVEGTSNPNLYWYRQAAGRGLQLLFYSVGIGQISSEVPQNLSASRPQDRQFILSSKKLLLSDSGFYLCAWSREFDQPQHFGDGTRLSIL.

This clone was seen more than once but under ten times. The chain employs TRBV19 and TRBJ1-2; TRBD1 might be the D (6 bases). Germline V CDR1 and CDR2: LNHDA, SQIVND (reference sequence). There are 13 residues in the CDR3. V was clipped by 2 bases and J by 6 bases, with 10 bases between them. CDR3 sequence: CASSIPTGDGYTF. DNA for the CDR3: TGTGCCAGTAGTATACCGACAGGAGATGGCTACACCTTC.

CDR3 sequence reads: CASSLGQGTQYF. The DNA of the CDR3 is TGTGCCAGCAGCCTGGGACAGGGAACGCAGTATTTT. V usage is TRBV4-2 and J usage is TRBJ2-3; TRBD1 agrees at 9 bases. With 4 bases clipped from V and 9 bases from J, the junction kept 2 bases outside the gene matches. Germline V CDR1 and CDR2: LGHNA, YNFKEQ. This CDR3 comprises 12 residues.

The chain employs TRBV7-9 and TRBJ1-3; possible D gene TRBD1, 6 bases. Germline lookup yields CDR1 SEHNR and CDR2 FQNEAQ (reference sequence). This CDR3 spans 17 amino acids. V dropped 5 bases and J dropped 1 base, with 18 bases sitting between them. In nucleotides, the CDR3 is TGTGCCAGCAGCCCCCAAGACAGGATTTATTCTGGAAACACCATATATTTT. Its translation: CASSPQDRIYSGNTIYF.

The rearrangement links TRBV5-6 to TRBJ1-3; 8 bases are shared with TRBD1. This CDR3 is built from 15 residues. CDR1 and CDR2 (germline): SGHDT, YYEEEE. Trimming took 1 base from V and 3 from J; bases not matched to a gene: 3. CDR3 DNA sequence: TGTGCCAGCAGCTTGAGGACAGGGATTGGAAACACCATATATTTT. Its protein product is CASSLRTGIGNTIYF.

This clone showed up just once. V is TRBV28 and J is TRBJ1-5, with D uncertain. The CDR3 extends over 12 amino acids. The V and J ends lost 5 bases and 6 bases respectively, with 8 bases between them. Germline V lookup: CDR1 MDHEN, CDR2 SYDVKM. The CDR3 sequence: CASSRSGQPQHF. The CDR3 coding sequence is TGTGCCAGCAGTCGTTCGGGTCAGCCCCAGCATTTT.

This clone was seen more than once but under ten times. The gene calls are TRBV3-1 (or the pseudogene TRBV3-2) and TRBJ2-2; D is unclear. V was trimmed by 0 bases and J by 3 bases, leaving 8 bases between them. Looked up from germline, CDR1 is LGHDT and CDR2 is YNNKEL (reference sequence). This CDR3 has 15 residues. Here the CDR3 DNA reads TGTGCCAGCAGCCAAGAAACTGCCTACACCGGGGAGCTGTTTTTT. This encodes CASSQETAYTGELFF.

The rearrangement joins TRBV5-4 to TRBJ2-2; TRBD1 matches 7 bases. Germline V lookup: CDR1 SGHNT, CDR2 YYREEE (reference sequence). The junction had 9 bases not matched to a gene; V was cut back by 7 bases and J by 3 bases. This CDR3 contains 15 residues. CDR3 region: CASESRGLYTGELFF. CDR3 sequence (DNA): TGTGCCAGCGAGAGCAGGGGGTTGTACACCGGGGAGCTGTTTTTT. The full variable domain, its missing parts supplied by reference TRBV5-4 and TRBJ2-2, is ETGVTQSPTHLIKTRGQQVTLRCSSQSGHNTVSWYQQALGQGPQFIFQYYREEENGRGNFPPRFSGLQFPNYSSELNVNALELDDSALYLCASESRGLYTGELFFGEGSRLTVL.

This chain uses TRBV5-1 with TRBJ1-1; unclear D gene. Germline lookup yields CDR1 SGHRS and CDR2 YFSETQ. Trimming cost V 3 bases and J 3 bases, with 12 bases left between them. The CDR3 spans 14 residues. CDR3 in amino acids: CASSYSSSDTEAFF. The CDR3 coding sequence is TGCGCCAGCAGCTACAGTTCCAGTGACACTGAAGCTTTCTTT.

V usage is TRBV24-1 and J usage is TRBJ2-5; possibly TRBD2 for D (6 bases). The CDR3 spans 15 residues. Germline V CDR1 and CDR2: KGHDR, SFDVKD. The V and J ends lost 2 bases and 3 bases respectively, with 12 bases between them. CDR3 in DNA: TGTGCCACCAGTGATTGGGGACTCCCGGAAGAGACCCAGTACTTC. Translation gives CATSDWGLPEETQYF.

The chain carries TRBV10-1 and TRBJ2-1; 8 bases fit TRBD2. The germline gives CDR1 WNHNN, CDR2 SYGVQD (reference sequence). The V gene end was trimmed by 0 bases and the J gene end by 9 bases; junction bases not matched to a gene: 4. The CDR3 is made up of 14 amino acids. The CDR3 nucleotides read TGCGCCAGCAGTGAGTCGATAGCGGGAAGTGAGCAGTTCTTC. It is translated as CASSESIAGSEQFF.

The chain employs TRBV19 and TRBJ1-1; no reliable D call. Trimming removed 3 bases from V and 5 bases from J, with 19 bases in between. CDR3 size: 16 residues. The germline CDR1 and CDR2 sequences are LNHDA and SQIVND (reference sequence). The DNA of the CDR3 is TGTGCCAGTAGTATTGGCACCGCTACCGGAGGGACTGAAGCTTTCTTT. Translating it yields CASSIGTATGGTEAFF.

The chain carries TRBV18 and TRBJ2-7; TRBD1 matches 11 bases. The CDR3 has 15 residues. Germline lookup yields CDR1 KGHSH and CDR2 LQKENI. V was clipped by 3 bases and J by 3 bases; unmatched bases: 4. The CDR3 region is CASSPPGQGVYEQYF. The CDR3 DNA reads TGTGCCAGCTCACCGCCGGGACAGGGGGTCTACGAGCAGTACTTC.

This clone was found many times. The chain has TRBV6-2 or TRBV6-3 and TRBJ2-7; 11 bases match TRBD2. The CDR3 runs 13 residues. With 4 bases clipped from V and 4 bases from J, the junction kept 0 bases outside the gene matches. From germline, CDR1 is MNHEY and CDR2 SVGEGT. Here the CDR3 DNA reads TGTGCCAGCAGTTGGACTAGCGGGTACGAGCAGTACTTC. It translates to CASSWTSGYEQYF.

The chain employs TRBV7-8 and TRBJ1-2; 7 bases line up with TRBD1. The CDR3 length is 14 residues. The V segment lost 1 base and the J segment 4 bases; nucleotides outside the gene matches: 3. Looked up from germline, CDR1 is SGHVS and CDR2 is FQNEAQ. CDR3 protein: CASSLVPGGYGYTF. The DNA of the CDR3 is TGTGCCAGCAGCTTAGTGCCAGGGGGCTATGGCTACACCTTC.

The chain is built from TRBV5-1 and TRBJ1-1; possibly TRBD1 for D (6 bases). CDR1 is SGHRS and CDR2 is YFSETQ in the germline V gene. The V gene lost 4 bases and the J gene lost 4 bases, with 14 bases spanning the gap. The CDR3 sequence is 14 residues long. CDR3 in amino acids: CASSLGQRGTEAFF. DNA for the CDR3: TGCGCCAGCAGCCTCGGACAGAGGGGCACTGAAGCTTTCTTT.

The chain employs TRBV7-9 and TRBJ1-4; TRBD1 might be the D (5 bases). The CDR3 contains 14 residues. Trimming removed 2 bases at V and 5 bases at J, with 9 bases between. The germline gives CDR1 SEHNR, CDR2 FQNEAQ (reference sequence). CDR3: CASSLQGLNEKLFF. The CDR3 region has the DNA TGTGCCAGCAGCTTACAGGGTTTAAATGAAAAACTGTTTTTT.

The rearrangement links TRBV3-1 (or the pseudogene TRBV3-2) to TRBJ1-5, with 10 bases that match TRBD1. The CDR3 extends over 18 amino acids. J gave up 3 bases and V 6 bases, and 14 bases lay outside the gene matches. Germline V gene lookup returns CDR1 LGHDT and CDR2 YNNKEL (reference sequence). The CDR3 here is CASRHLTDRGLNNQPQHF. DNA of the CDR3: TGTGCCAGCAGGCATCTTACGGACAGGGGGTTGAACAATCAGCCCCAGCATTTT.

The CDR3: CASSVGQGNYGYTF. CDR3 in DNA: TGTGCCAGCAGTGTGGGACAGGGCAATTATGGCTACACCTTC. The rearrangement uses TRBV2 and TRBJ1-2; TRBD1 matches at 9 bases. This CDR3 comprises 14 residues. Germline CDR1 SNHLY, CDR2 FYNNEI. The V gene end was trimmed by 4 bases and the J gene end by 5 bases; junction bases not matched to a gene: 5.

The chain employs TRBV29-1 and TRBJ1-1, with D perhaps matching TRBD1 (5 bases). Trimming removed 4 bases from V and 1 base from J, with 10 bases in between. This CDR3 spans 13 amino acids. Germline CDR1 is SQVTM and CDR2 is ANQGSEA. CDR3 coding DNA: TGCAGCGTTGCCTGGGGGGAGAACACTGAAGCTTTCTTT. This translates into CSVAWGENTEAFF.

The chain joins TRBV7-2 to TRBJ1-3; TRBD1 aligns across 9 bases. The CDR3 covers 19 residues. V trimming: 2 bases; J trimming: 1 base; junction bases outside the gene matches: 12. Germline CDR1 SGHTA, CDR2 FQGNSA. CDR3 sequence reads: CASSLRTGGRWSSGNTIYF. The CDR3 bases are TGTGCCAGCAGCTTAAGAACAGGGGGCCGTTGGTCTTCTGGAAACACCATATATTTT. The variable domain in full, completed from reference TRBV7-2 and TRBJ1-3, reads GAGVSQSPSNKVTEKGKDVELRCDPISGHTALYWYRQSLGQGLEFLIYFQGNSAPDKSGLPSDRFSAERTGGSVSTLTIQRTQQEDSAVYLCASSLRTGGRWSSGNTIYFGEGSWLTVV.

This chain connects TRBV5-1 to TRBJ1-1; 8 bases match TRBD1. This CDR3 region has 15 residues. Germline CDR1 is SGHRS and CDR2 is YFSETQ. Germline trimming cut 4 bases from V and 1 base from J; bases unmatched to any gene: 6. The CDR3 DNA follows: TGCGCCAGCAGCCCAACCGGGACAGGGAACACTGAAGCTTTCTTT. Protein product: CASSPTGTGNTEAFF.

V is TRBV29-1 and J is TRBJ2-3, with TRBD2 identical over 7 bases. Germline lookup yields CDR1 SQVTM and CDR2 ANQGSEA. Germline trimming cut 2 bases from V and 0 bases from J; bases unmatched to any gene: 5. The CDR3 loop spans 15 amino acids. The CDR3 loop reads CSVETGGRSTDTQYF. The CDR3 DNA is TGCAGCGTTGAAACGGGAGGACGTAGCACAGATACGCAGTATTTT.

The CDR3: CAKDVRDKNEQYF. The DNA of the CDR3 is TGTGCCAAGGACGTACGGGACAAGAACGAGCAGTACTTC. V is TRBV19 and J is TRBJ2-7, with a tentative D call TRBD1 (6 bases). The CDR3 has 13 residues. Trimming stripped 10 bases from V and 5 bases from J, with 18 bases between. Germline V gene sequence: CDR1 LNHDA, CDR2 SQIVND (reference sequence).

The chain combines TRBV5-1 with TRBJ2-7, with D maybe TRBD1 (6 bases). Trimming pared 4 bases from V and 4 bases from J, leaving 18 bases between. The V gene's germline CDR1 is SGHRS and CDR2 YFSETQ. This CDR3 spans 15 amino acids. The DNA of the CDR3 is TGCGCCAGCAGCGTGGCTCCCAGGGGTGGGTACGAGCAGTACTTC. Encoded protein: CASSVAPRGGYEQYF.